The 14 T cell receptor beta chains below come from one sample, sequenced in a study of T cell responses to AZD1222 COVID-19 vaccine. Libraries were prepared by immunoSEQ multiplex PCR; TCRdb keeps only in-frame clonotypes and omits some of them. Of around 130,000 clones listed, around 90% are singletons. The starting material was peripheral blood, obtained on day 0 of AZD1222 vaccination. The origin of the receptors is an adult in good health.

The V and J genes are TRBV7-3 and TRBJ1-2; TRBD1 matches at 7 bases. The ends lost 5 bases at V and 8 bases at J; junction bases unmatched: 11. Germline V gene data show CDR1 as SGHTA and CDR2 as FQGTGA. The CDR3 runs 14 residues. The chain's CDR3 is CASSPSLTGTGYTF. The CDR3 region has the DNA TGTGCCAGCAGCCCAAGCCTGACAGGGACGGGCTACACCTTC. Together with reference TRBV7-3 and TRBJ1-2, the CDR3 gives the full variable domain: GAGVSQTPSNKVTEKGKYVELRCDPISGHTALYWYRQSLGQGPEFLIYFQGTGAADDSGLPNDRFFAVRPEGSVSTLKIQRTERGDSAVYLCASSPSLTGTGYTFGSGTRLTVV.

V is TRBV29-1 and J is TRBJ1-1; D unclear. The CDR3 covers 13 residues. The germline V and J ends were trimmed by 2 bases and 0 bases, with 7 bases remaining between them. CDR1 is SQVTM, CDR2 ANQGSEA, per germline. The CDR3 sequence: CSVESPLNTEAFF. The CDR3 DNA reads as TGCAGCGTTGAAAGTCCGCTGAACACTGAAGCTTTCTTT.

The chain links TRBV11-2 to TRBJ2-3; D not resolved. Germline assignment: CDR1 SGHAT and CDR2 FQNNGV. Trimming removed 8 bases at V and 0 bases at J, with 15 bases between. The CDR3 runs to 15 residues. The CDR3 sequence: CASHDPSQSTDTQYF. CDR3 nucleotide sequence: TGTGCCAGCCACGACCCAAGTCAAAGCACAGATACGCAGTATTTT.

The V call is TRBV3-1 (or the pseudogene TRBV3-2), the J call TRBJ2-3; TRBD2 might be the D (7 bases). Germline values: CDR1 LGHDT, CDR2 YNNKEL (reference sequence). CDR3 length: 19 residues. V was pared by 0 bases and J by 6 bases, with 25 bases between. CDR3 nucleotides: TGTGCCAGCAGCCAAGATAACATAGAAACAGGGAGGGAGTTGGATACGCAGTATTTT. It yields the protein CASSQDNIETGRELDTQYF.

The V call is TRBV10-3, the J call TRBJ1-2; D not resolved. Germline V gene data show CDR1 as ENHRY and CDR2 as SYGVKD. CDR3 length equals 12 residues. Between the trimmed V and J ends, which lost 6 bases and 8 bases, there was a span of 13 bases. CDR3 in amino acids: CAIRGEVGGYTF. DNA of the CDR3: TGTGCCATCAGAGGCGAGGTAGGAGGCTACACCTTC.

CDR3 sequence reads: CASIAAPTANTEAFF. The CDR3 DNA is TGTGCCAGCATCGCTGCGCCGACAGCGAACACTGAAGCTTTCTTT. This chain uses TRBV5-5 with TRBJ1-1; D perhaps matches TRBD1 (5 bases). The V end was cut by 6 bases, the J end by 1 base, with 16 bases between. This CDR3 has 15 residues. Germline V gene sequence: CDR1 SGHKS, CDR2 YYEKEE (reference sequence).

V is TRBV10-3 and J is TRBJ1-1; possibly TRBD1 for D (5 bases). Between the trimmed V and J ends, which lost 6 bases and 0 bases, there was a span of 20 bases. From germline, CDR1 is ENHRY and CDR2 SYGVKD. The CDR3 has 17 residues. For the CDR3, the DNA is TGTGCCATCAGCGACAACAGCCGGGGACTCCTGAACACTGAAGCTTTCTTT. This translates into CAISDNSRGLLNTEAFF.

As to this clone: One end of the junction does not line up with germline, which may come from a read error. The chain is built from TRBV7-9 and TRBJ2-1; 7 nucleotides match TRBD1. Germline V CDR1 and CDR2: SEHNR, FQNEAQ (reference sequence). This CDR3 contains 14 residues. CDR3 sequence reads: CVSSPRDRYNEQFF. Written as DNA, the CDR3 is TGTGTCAGCAGCCCCCGGGACAGATACAATGAGCAGTTCTTC.

The chain is built from TRBV6-5 and TRBJ1-3; D is uncertain. Germline lookup yields CDR1 MNHEY and CDR2 SVGAGI. The CDR3 consists of 15 residues. The V and J ends lost 4 bases and 2 bases respectively, with 12 bases between them. CDR3 sequence reads: CASSLISLAGNTIYF. The CDR3 DNA follows: TGTGCCAGCAGTTTGATTAGCCTGGCTGGAAACACCATATATTTT.

The V call is TRBV9, the J call TRBJ1-2, with no clear D. CDR1 and CDR2 (germline): SGDLS, YYNGEE. The CDR3 length is 15 residues. Trimming pared 0 bases from V and 5 bases from J, leaving 14 bases between. Here the CDR3 DNA reads TGTGCCAGCAGCGTAGATCAACTCCCGAATTATGGCTACACCTTC. Encoded protein: CASSVDQLPNYGYTF.

The chain combines TRBV25-1 with TRBJ1-1, with unresolved D. V gave up 5 bases and J gave up 8 bases, with 12 bases separating them. CDR1 and CDR2 (germline): MGHDK, SYGVNS. CDR3 length: 12 amino acids. CDR3 sequence (DNA): TGTGCCAGCAGTATCCGGACGGAGGAAGCTTTCTTT. This codes for CASSIRTEEAFF.

The V call is TRBV27, the J call TRBJ2-7; the D is unclear. The V gene's germline CDR1 is MNHEY and CDR2 SMNVEV (reference sequence). This CDR3 region has 13 residues. V was cut by 5 bases and J by 3 bases, with 11 bases left in between. CDR3 region: CASSPNPSYEQYF. In DNA form, the CDR3 reads TGTGCCAGCAGTCCGAACCCCAGCTACGAGCAGTACTTC.

This clone was seen a handful of times. One end of the junction fails to match germline, which may point to a read error. The chain couples TRBV6-5 to TRBJ2-7; 8 bases match TRBD2. CDR1 and CDR2 from the germline V gene are MNHEY and SVGAGI. The CDR3 loop spans 14 amino acids. The CDR3 DNA reads TGTGCCAGCACCGATCGGGGGGGCTCCCACGAGCAGTACTTC. The encoded protein is CASTDRGGSHEQYF.

A single count supports this clone. The chain uses TRBV25-1 and TRBJ1-6, with 9 bases aligning to TRBD1. Trimming at V came to 7 bases and at J to 5 bases, leaving 9 bases not matched to a gene. The germline V gene has CDR1 MGHDK and CDR2 SYGVNS. The CDR3 is 16 residues long. This chain's CDR3 is CASTSGTGFNNSPLHF. CDR3 DNA sequence: TGTGCCAGCACTTCCGGGACAGGGTTTAATAATTCACCCCTCCACTTT. Full variable domain (missing parts from reference TRBV25-1 and TRBJ1-6): EADIYQTPRYLVIGTGKKITLECSQTMGHDKMYWYQQDPGMELHLIHYSYGVNSTEKGDLSSESTVSRIRTEHFPLTLESARPSHTSQYLCASTSGTGFNNSPLHFGNGTRLTVT.